These T cell receptor beta chains were read from a single sample in a study of shared clonotypes between healthy human individuals. Assay: immunoSEQ multiplex PCR; the TCRdb copy retains only in-frame clones and omits some. The sample includes about 610,000 clones, approximately 96% of them seen just once. Sequences were obtained from naive CD8+ T cells sorted from blood. Receptors were obtained from a woman aged 25-40 years in good health. Both conserved end residues are part of each CDR3. A D gene is named only where the DNA matches it firmly. Clone size appears in some rows only: once, few, many, or a class for an expanded clone.

>14|TRBJ2-3|TRBV15|.|.
CATSRGVSGDTQYF
TGTGCCACCAGCAGAGGCGTTTCAGGAGATACGCAGTATTTT
>17|TRBJ2-1|TRBV4-2|TRBD2|.
CASSQVSSGSMSNEQFF
TGTGCCAGCAGCCAAGTATCTAGCGGGAGTATGAGCAATGAGCAGTTCTTC
>17|TRBJ2-2|TRBV10-3|TRBD2|.
CAISGPGLAGGTGELFF
TGTGCCATCAGTGGACCGGGACTAGCGGGAGGGACCGGGGAGCTGTTTTTT
>15|TRBJ2-2|TRBV19|.|.
CASSIDGSGNGELFF
TGTGCCAGTAGTATAGACGGGAGCGGTAACGGGGAGCTGTTTTTT
>13|TRBJ1-1|TRBV5-6|.|.
CASSLEGGTEAFF
TGTGCCAGCAGCTTGGAGGGGGGCACTGAAGCTTTCTTT
>13|TRBJ1-1|TRBV29-1|.|.
CSVLGFMNTEAFF
TGCAGCGTTTTAGGGTTCATGAACACTGAAGCTTTCTTT
>14|TRBJ2-7|TRBV27|.|.
CASSKSGDLREQYF
TGTGCCAGCAGTAAGTCAGGGGACCTCCGGGAGCAGTACTTC
>15|TRBJ1-2|TRBV13|.|.
CASSHDRGHRYGYTF
TGTGCCAGCAGCCACGACAGAGGACATCGCTATGGCTACACCTTC
>13|TRBJ2-5|TRBV9|.|.
CASSSGVSETQYF
TGTGCCAGCAGCTCTGGGGTTTCGGAGACCCAGTACTTC
>13|TRBJ2-1|TRBV14|.|once
CASSQGGGDEQFF
TGTGCCAGCAGCCAAGGGGGGGGCGATGAGCAGTTCTTC
>13|TRBJ1-1|TRBV10-2|TRBD1|.
CASRTGVGTEAFF
TGCGCCAGCAGGACAGGGGTAGGAACTGAAGCTTTCTTT
>14|TRBJ2-7|TRBV5-4|.|.
CASSLETYAYEQYF
TGTGCCAGCAGCTTGGAAACATATGCTTACGAGCAGTACTTC
>12|TRBJ2-2|TRBV7-7|.|once
CASSLVSGELFF
TGTGCCAGCAGCTTAGTGAGCGGGGAGCTGTTTTTT
>17|TRBJ2-3|TRBV7-8|TRBD2|few
CASSLSWAGGALDTQYF
TGTGCCAGCAGCTTAAGTTGGGCGGGAGGAGCTCTAGATACGCAGTATTTT
>15|TRBJ2-1|TRBV9|.|.
CASSPGTGDYNEQFF
TGTGCCAGCAGCCCCGGGACCGGGGACTACAATGAGCAGTTCTTC
>16|TRBJ2-2|TRBV7-2|.|once
CASTLDGGMVGGELFF
TGTGCCAGCACCCTAGACGGGGGTATGGTTGGCGGGGAGCTGTTTTTT